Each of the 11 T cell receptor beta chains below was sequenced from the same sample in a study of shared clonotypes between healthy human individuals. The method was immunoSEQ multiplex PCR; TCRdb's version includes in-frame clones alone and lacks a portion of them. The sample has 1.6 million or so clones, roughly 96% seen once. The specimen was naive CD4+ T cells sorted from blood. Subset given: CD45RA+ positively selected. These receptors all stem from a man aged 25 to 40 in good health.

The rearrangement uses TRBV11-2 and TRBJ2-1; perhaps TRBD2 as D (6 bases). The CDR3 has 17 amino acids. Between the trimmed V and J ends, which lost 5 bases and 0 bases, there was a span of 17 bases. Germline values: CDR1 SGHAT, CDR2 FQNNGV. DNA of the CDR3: TGTGCCAGCAGCCCCTCTAGCGTCCTTAGCTCCTACAATGAGCAGTTCTTC. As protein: CASSPSSVLSSYNEQFF.

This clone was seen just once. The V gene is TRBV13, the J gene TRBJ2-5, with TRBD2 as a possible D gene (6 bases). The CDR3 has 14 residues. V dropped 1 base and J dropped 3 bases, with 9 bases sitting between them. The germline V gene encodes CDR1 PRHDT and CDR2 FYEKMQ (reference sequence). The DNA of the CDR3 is TGTGCCAGCAGCTTAGCGGGAGAGGAAGAGACCCAGTACTTC. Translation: CASSLAGEEETQYF.

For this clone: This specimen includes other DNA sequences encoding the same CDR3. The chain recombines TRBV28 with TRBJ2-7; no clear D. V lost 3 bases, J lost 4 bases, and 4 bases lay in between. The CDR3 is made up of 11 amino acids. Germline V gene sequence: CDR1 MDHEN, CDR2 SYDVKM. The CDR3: CASSFIYEQYF. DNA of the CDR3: TGTGCCAGCAGTTTCATATACGAGCAGTACTTC.

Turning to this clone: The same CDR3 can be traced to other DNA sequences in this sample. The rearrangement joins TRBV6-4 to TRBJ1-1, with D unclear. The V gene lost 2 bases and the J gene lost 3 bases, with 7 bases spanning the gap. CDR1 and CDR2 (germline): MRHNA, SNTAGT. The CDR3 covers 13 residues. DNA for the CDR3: TGTGCCAGCAGTGACCGGGCTGACACTGAAGCTTTCTTT. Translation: CASSDRADTEAFF.

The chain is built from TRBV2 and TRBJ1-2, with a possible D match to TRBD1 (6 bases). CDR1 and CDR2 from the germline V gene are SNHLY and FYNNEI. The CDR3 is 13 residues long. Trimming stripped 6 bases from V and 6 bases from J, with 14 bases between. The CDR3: CASSNQGQDGYTF. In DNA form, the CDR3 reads TGTGCCAGCAGCAACCAGGGGCAGGATGGCTACACCTTC. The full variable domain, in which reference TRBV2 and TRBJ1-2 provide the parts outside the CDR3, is EPEVTQTPSHQVTQMGQEVILRCVPISNHLYFYWYRQILGQKVEFLVSFYNNEISEKSEIFDDQFSVERPDGSNFTLKIRSTKLEDSAMYFCASSNQGQDGYTFGSGTRLTVV.

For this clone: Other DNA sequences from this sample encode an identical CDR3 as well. CDR3 amino acids: CASSLVGTGAGELFF. The DNA for the CDR3 is TGCGCCAGCAGCTTGGTCGGGACAGGGGCCGGGGAGCTGTTTTTT. The chain is built from TRBV5-1 and TRBJ2-2; 10 bases are shared with TRBD1. V was pared by 0 bases and J by 6 bases, with 2 bases of the junction left unmatched. This CDR3 region has 15 residues. Germline CDR1 reads SGHRS; CDR2 reads YFSETQ.

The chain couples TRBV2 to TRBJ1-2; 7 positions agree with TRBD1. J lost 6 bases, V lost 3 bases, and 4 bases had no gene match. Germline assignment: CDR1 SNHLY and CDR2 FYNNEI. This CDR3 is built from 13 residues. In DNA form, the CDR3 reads TGTGCCAGCAGTGACACGGGACAGCATGGCTACACCTTC. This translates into CASSDTGQHGYTF.

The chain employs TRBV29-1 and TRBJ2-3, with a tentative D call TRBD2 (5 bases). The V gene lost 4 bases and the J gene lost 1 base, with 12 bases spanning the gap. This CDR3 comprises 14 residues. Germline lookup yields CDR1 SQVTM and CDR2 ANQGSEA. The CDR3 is CSVGTVGGTDTQYF. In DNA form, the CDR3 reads TGCAGCGTTGGTACCGTGGGAGGCACAGATACGCAGTATTTT.

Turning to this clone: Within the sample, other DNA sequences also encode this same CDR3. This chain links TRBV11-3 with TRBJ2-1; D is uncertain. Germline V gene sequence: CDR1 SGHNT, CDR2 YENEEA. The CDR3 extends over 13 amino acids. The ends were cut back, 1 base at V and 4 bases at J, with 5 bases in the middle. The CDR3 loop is CASSLGGYNEQFF. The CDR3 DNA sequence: TGTGCCAGCAGCTTAGGCGGTTACAATGAGCAGTTCTTC.

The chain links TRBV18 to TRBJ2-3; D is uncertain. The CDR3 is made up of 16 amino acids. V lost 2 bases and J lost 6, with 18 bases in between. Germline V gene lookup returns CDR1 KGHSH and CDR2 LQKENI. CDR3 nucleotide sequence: TGTGCCAGCTCACCAGGGCTAGTGGGCTTTGGGGATACGCAGTATTTT. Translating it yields CASSPGLVGFGDTQYF.

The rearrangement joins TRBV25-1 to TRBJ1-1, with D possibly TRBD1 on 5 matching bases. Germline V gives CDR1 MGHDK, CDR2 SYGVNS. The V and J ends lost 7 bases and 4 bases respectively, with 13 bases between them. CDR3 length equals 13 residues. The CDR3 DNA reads TGTGCCAGCACCACCCCGGGGGTCACTGAAGCTTTCTTT. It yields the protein CASTTPGVTEAFF.